These T cell receptor beta chains were read from a single sample in a study of cytomegalovirus exposure and HLA in healthy donors. Profiled with immunoSEQ multiplex PCR; TCRdb holds only in-frame clones, not every one. The sample lists roughly 100,000 clones, about 85% occurring once. The sequencing input was PBMCs. These receptors came from a woman between 18 and 29 years old in good health and CMV-seropositive. Both conserved end residues are part of each CDR3. D genes are given only for firm matches. The size of a clone is reported for some rows only, either as once, few or many, or as a class for expanded clones.

size,D,J,V,DNA,CDR3
NA,NA,TRBJ2-7,TRBV6-1,TGTGCCAGCAGCCTCACTGCCGAGCAGTACTTC,CASSLTAEQYF
NA,NA,TRBJ2-3,TRBV4-1,TGCGCCAGCAGCCAAGCCGCGGAGACAGATACGCAGTATTTT,CASSQAAETDTQYF
NA,NA,TRBJ1-1,TRBV5-5,TGTGCCAGCAGCCCCCAACGTGGACAGAACACTGAAGCTTTCTTT,CASSPQRGQNTEAFF
NA,NA,TRBJ2-5,TRBV30,TGTGCCTGGAGTGTCGGGGAGACCCAGTACTTC,CAWSVGETQYF
NA,NA,TRBJ1-5,TRBV2,TGTGCCAGCAGTGCAGGGTTGTTTAGCAATCAGCCCCAGCATTTT,CASSAGLFSNQPQHF
NA,TRBD2,TRBJ2-7,TRBV2,TGTGCCAGCAGGCCTAGCGGGGTTGCAAGGGACGAGCAGTACTTC,CASRPSGVARDEQYF
NA,NA,TRBJ2-3,TRBV9,TGTGCCAGCAGCAAGACGAGCGCCACAGATACGCAGTATTTT,CASSKTSATDTQYF
large,NA,TRBJ2-3,TRBV14,TGTGCCAGCAGCCAACACAGGGGGGGACCTAGCACAGATACGCAGTATTTT,CASSQHRGGPSTDTQYF
few,NA,TRBJ1-1,TRBV25-1,TGTGCCAGCAGTATTGGTACGGGGACTGAAGCTTTCTTT,CASSIGTGTEAFF
NA,NA,TRBJ2-1,TRBV14,TGTGCCAGCAGCTCCGAGACTAGCTCCTACAATGAGCAGTTCTTC,CASSSETSSYNEQFF
NA,TRBD1,TRBJ1-4,TRBV11-2,TGTGCCAGCAGCTTATGGGGACAGGGCAGTGAAAAACTGTTTTTT,CASSLWGQGSEKLFF
NA,TRBD1,TRBJ1-1,TRBV6-5,TGTGCCAGCAGTTACTCGTATTACAGGGGGAACACTGAAGCTTTCTTT,CASSYSYYRGNTEAFF
NA,TRBD2,TRBJ2-7,TRBV5-6,TGTGCCAGCAGCGGGCCGGGACTAGCGGTTACCTACGAGCAGTACTTC,CASSGPGLAVTYEQYF
NA,TRBD1,TRBJ1-2,TRBV9,TGTGCCAGCAGCTTAGGACAGGGTACAAAGGGATCTGGCTACACCTTC,CASSLGQGTKGSGYTF
NA,NA,TRBJ2-1,TRBV28,TGTGCCACCGCACGCGCCGGGAGAAACTACAATGAGCAGTTCTTC,CATARAGRNYNEQFF
NA,NA,TRBJ1-2,TRBV13,TGTGCCAGCAGCTTCGGCAACCTGCAGGGGACATATGGCTACACCTTC,CASSFGNLQGTYGYTF
NA,NA,TRBJ2-7,TRBV28,TGTGCCAGCACCCCCGCGGGGTGGCGGGGCTACGAGCAGTACTTC,CASTPAGWRGYEQYF
NA,NA,TRBJ2-7,TRBV19,TGTGCCAGTAGTATTAATAACAGGGCCGCCGAGCAGTACTTC,CASSINNRAAEQYF
NA,NA,TRBJ1-4,TRBV4-1,TGCGCCAGCAGCCAAGATCGGGAAAAACTGTTTTTT,CASSQDREKLFF
NA,NA,TRBJ2-7,TRBV11-2,TGTGCCAGCAGCTTCTCAACAGGGAGTTCCGAGCAGTACTTC,CASSFSTGSSEQYF
NA,NA,TRBJ2-3,TRBV5-1,TGCGCCAGCAGCTTACCAAGTCAGGTAGATACGCAGTATTTT,CASSLPSQVDTQYF
NA,TRBD2,TRBJ2-5,TRBV11-1,TGTGCCAGCAGCCCCCCGGGACTAGCTATCGAGACCCAGTACTTC,CASSPPGLAIETQYF
once,NA,TRBJ1-5,TRBV19,TGTGCTTCCCGAGGGAACAATCAGCCCCAGCATTTT,CASRGNNQPQHF
NA,NA,TRBJ2-5,TRBV4-1,TGCGCCAGCAGCCAGGGGAGGTTGGAGACCCAGTACTTC,CASSQGRLETQYF
once,TRBD1,TRBJ1-6,TRBV2,TGTGCCAGCAGTGATAAGGGACAGGGAAATTCACCCCTCCACTTT,CASSDKGQGNSPLHF
NA,NA,TRBJ1-4,TRBV2,TGTGCCAGCCGCCAGGTCCACAGGAGAAATGAAAAACTGTTTTTT,CASRQVHRRNEKLFF
NA,NA,TRBJ1-3,TRBV11-3,TGTGCCAGCAGCTCGGACAGTTTCTCTGGAAACACCATATATTTT,CASSSDSFSGNTIYF
NA,TRBD1,TRBJ2-5,TRBV5-1,TGCGCCAGCAGCTTGGGGGACAGGGGGCGGGAGACCCAGTACTTC,CASSLGDRGRETQYF